What follows describes a single T cell receptor beta chain. Its specificity is unknown. 5'RACE with constant-segment primers built TCRalpha and TCRbeta cDNA libraries with UMIs. Each CDR3 protein is one row after TCRdb ran MiXCR on the 5' RACE reads. In the table there are some 450,000 distinct CDR3 sequences, 15% to 20% of which are singletons. This record comes from a study of T-cell memory formation after mild COVID-19. On the study more broadly: TCR clusters mostly belonged to single donors.

CDR1 SEHNR and CDR2 FQNEAQ come from the germline V gene (reference sequence). The CDR3 contains 17 residues. The V end was cut by 5 bases, the J end by 0 bases, with 20 bases between. Broader study findings: Memory cells collected pre-infection included some clones that later responded, suggesting cross-reactive memory joined. Contracting CD4+ clones sat mainly in CM and EM; CD8+ in EMRA.

This chain joins TRBV7-9 and TRBJ2-7; D is perhaps TRBD2 (7 bases). The sequence derives from an adult woman who had mild COVID-19 (a few samples of this study predate the infection). Cell type and time point are not known. Sample: PBMCs or a T cell subset sorted from them (not recorded which). In nucleotides, the CDR3 is TGTGCCAGCAGCCTTTGGGGGGGCGGGCCCCGCTCCTACGAGCAGTACTTC. It is translated as CASSLWGGGPRSYEQYF. The full variable domain, with the rest looked up from reference TRBV7-9 and TRBJ2-7, is DTGVSQNPRHKITKRGQNVTFRCDPISEHNRLYWYRQTLGQGPEFLTYFQNEAQLEKSRLLSDRFSAERPKGSFSTLEIQRTEQGDSAMYLCASSLWGGGPRSYEQYFGPGTRLTVT.